This T cell receptor beta chain was identified in a study of technical replicates of blood from several donors. Produced via immunoSEQ multiplex PCR; TCRdb's table is partial and in-frame only. The sample has under 95,000 clones, approximately 94% seen once. The clonotype was recovered from a human donor in good health. The material sequenced was T cells isolated from PBMCs.

CDR3 nucleotides: TGTGCCATCAGTGCGAGCGAGGAGACCCAGTACTTC. Its protein product is CAISASEETQYF. This rearrangement joins TRBV10-3 to TRBJ2-5; D remains ambiguous. CDR3 size: 12 residues. Germline V gives CDR1 ENHRY, CDR2 SYGVKD. V dropped 4 bases and J dropped 5 bases, with 8 bases sitting between them.